The 14 T cell receptor beta chains below all came from one sample that was sequenced in a study of Ad26.COV2.S vaccination and SARS-CoV-2 variants. TCRdb's copy holds only in-frame clones and misses some; the assay was immunoSEQ multiplex PCR. The sample yields 300,000 to 400,000 clones, 85% seen once. Stated treatment: roughly 19 received Ad26.COV2.S at low or high dose, single or two shots; a few received placebo; per-sample allocation not given. Sampling occurred on day 63 after the first vaccine or placebo injection. The starting material was peripheral blood, obtained in a trial of Ad26.COV2.S vaccine versus placebo. The receptors come from a person between 18 and 65 years old who received the Ad26.COV2.S COVID-19 vaccine or a placebo.

This clone was counted between two and nine times. The V and J genes are TRBV5-8 and TRBJ1-6; D gene uncertain. The germline CDR1 and CDR2 sequences are SGHTS and YDEGEE. This CDR3 has 16 amino acids. V lost 4 bases and J 8 bases, leaving 19 bases between the germline ends. The CDR3 DNA reads as TGTGCCAGCAGCAGACCCGGGGTGGCCGGTTATTCACCCCTCCACTTT. It specifies CASSRPGVAGYSPLHF.

The chain has TRBV6-5 and TRBJ1-2, with 7 bases aligning to TRBD1. The CDR3 runs to 15 residues. J lost 6 bases, V lost 6 bases, and 13 bases had no gene match. The germline V gene has CDR1 MNHEY and CDR2 SVGAGI. This CDR3 is CASSHTRTGDNGYTF. CDR3 in DNA: TGTGCCAGCAGCCATACGAGAACAGGGGACAATGGCTACACCTTC.

In this sample, this clone turned up a few times. The chain combines TRBV7-2 with TRBJ1-5, with unresolved D. The V gene lost 5 bases and the J gene lost 0 bases, with 5 bases spanning the gap. This CDR3 region has 13 residues. CDR1 and CDR2 from the germline V gene are SGHTA and FQGNSA. The DNA for the CDR3 is TGTGCCAGCAGCCCCAATAGCAATCAGCCCCAGCATTTT. Amino acids: CASSPNSNQPQHF. Full variable domain (remainder filled in from reference TRBV7-2 and TRBJ1-5): GAGVSQSPSNKVTEKGKDVELRCDPISGHTALYWYRQSLGQGLEFLIYFQGNSAPDKSGLPSDRFSAERTGGSVSTLTIQRTQQEDSAVYLCASSPNSNQPQHFGDGTRLSIL.

The genes are TRBV10-3 and TRBJ2-3; 9 nucleotides match TRBD2. The V and J ends lost 0 bases and 1 base, in that order; junction bases with no gene match: 2. This CDR3 is 16 amino acids long. The germline gives CDR1 ENHRY, CDR2 SYGVKD. CDR3 sequence reads: CAISESASGGTDTQYF. CDR3 in DNA: TGTGCCATCAGTGAGTCGGCTAGCGGGGGCACAGATACGCAGTATTTT.

This chain joins TRBV9 and TRBJ2-3, with D unclear. The CDR3 runs 14 residues. V lost 0 bases and J lost 3, with 8 bases in between. From germline, CDR1 is SGDLS and CDR2 YYNGEE. CDR3 DNA: TGTGCCAGCAGCGTAGGGGGTAGGACAGATACGCAGTATTTT. It yields the protein CASSVGGRTDTQYF.

The table lists this clone with a count of one. The chain employs TRBV10-3 and TRBJ2-7; TRBD2 matches at 10 bases. Trimming removed 4 bases from V and 3 bases from J; junction bases left unmatched: 3. CDR3 length: 14 amino acids. Looked up from germline, CDR1 is ENHRY and CDR2 is SYGVKD. Here the CDR3 DNA reads TGTGCCATCAGTGGTATAGCGGGGGGCTACGAGCAGTACTTC. As protein: CAISGIAGGYEQYF.

The chain couples TRBV28 to TRBJ2-5; 8 nucleotides match TRBD1. V shed 4 bases, J shed 6 bases, and the junction held 10 bases outside the gene matches. Germline V gene data show CDR1 as MDHEN and CDR2 as SYDVKM. CDR3 length equals 15 residues. DNA for the CDR3: TGTGCCAGCAGTTCCCCGGACAGGGATGTACAGACCCAGTACTTC. Residues: CASSSPDRDVQTQYF.

The chain recombines TRBV4-1 with TRBJ1-6; D gene ambiguous. Looked up from germline, CDR1 is MGHRA and CDR2 is YSYEKL. V dropped 1 base and J dropped 12 bases, with 7 bases sitting between them. The CDR3 loop spans 12 amino acids. The CDR3 loop reads CASSQVGEPLHF. In DNA form, the CDR3 reads TGCGCCAGCAGCCAAGTTGGGGAACCCCTCCACTTT.

The sample holds a few counts of this clone. V is TRBV4-2 and J is TRBJ2-2; D ambiguous. Germline V gives CDR1 LGHNA, CDR2 YNFKEQ. The V gene lost 0 bases and the J gene lost 3 bases, with 5 bases spanning the gap. The CDR3 length is 14 residues. In DNA form, the CDR3 reads TGTGCCAGCAGCCAAGAAGGTTACACCGGGGAGCTGTTTTTT. Amino acid sequence: CASSQEGYTGELFF.

This chain links TRBV4-1 with TRBJ2-4; D perhaps matches TRBD2 (7 bases). V lost 4 bases and J 6 bases, leaving 16 bases between the germline ends. The V gene's germline CDR1 is MGHRA and CDR2 YSYEKL. This CDR3 is 15 amino acids long. CDR3 DNA sequence: TGCGCCAGCAGCCCCGTGGGGGGGGCGTTAAACATTCAGTACTTC. Translating gives CASSPVGGALNIQYF.

The genes are TRBV7-3 and TRBJ2-3; 10 nucleotides line up with TRBD2. The CDR3 is 16 amino acids. With V trimmed by 1 base and J by 8 bases, 9 bases remained unmatched. Germline V lookup: CDR1 SGHTA, CDR2 FQGTGA. The CDR3 loop is CASSLSIASGGTTQYF. CDR3 DNA sequence: TGTGCCAGCAGCTTAAGTATCGCTAGCGGGGGAACTACGCAGTATTTT. The full variable domain, its missing parts supplied by reference TRBV7-3 and TRBJ2-3, is GAGVSQTPSNKVTEKGKYVELRCDPISGHTALYWYRQSLGQGPEFLIYFQGTGAADDSGLPNDRFFAVRPEGSVSTLKIQRTERGDSAVYLCASSLSIASGGTTQYFGPGTRLTVL.

The gene calls are TRBV4-2 and TRBJ2-7; 10 nucleotides line up with TRBD1. V was clipped by 4 bases and J by 4 bases; unmatched bases: 10. The CDR3 consists of 16 residues. Germline CDR1 reads LGHNA; CDR2 reads YNFKEQ. The CDR3 DNA reads TGTGCCAGCAGCCGGGTCGGGACAGGGGTAAGGTACGAGCAGTACTTC. It encodes CASSRVGTGVRYEQYF.

The genes are TRBV27 and TRBJ1-2; D is uncertain. The V gene's germline CDR1 is MNHEY and CDR2 SMNVEV (reference sequence). CDR3 length equals 13 residues. V was cut by 5 bases and J by 4 bases, with 11 bases left in between. As DNA, the CDR3 is TGTGCCAGCAGTCCCGGGGAACGCTATGGCTACACCTTC. Translated, it gives CASSPGERYGYTF.

The rearrangement links TRBV19 to TRBJ2-4; D perhaps matches TRBD2 (5 bases). The ends were cut back, 6 bases at V and 5 bases at J, with 11 bases in the middle. CDR1 and CDR2 from the germline V gene are LNHDA and SQIVND (reference sequence). CDR3 size: 13 residues. The chain's CDR3 is CASSLWGENIQYF. As DNA, the CDR3 is TGTGCCAGTAGCCTGTGGGGAGAAAACATTCAGTACTTC.